One and the same sample provided the 12 T cell receptor beta chains below, sequenced in a study of OX40 agonist ivuxolimab in advanced cancers. Assay used: immunoSEQ multiplex PCR; TCRdb lists only in-frame clones, some missing. Here the sample spans around 39,000 clones, around four fifths being singletons. The input for sequencing was CD4+ or CD8+ T cells sorted from blood, taken in a trial of the OX40 agonist ivuxolimab. All receptors derive from an adult with an advanced solid tumor such as melanoma, head and neck, liver or kidney cancer.

This rearrangement joins TRBV25-1 to TRBJ2-2; D uncertain. This CDR3 contains 13 residues. Trimming removed 6 bases at V and 3 bases at J, with 8 bases between. The germline CDR1 and CDR2 sequences are MGHDK and SYGVNS. The CDR3 sequence is CASRPLDTGELFF. CDR3 sequence (DNA): TGTGCCAGCAGACCCTTGGACACCGGGGAGCTGTTTTTT. Based on the CDR3 plus reference TRBV25-1 and TRBJ2-2, the full variable domain is EADIYQTPRYLVIGTGKKITLECSQTMGHDKMYWYQQDPGMELHLIHYSYGVNSTEKGDLSSESTVSRIRTEHFPLTLESARPSHTSQYLCASRPLDTGELFFGEGSRLTVL.

V is TRBV5-1 and J is TRBJ2-4, with 9 bases matching TRBD2. The CDR3 runs to 16 residues. Trimming at V came to 4 bases and at J to 0 bases, leaving 5 bases not matched to a gene. Germline lookup yields CDR1 SGHRS and CDR2 YFSETQ. CDR3 DNA sequence: TGCGCCAGCAGCCCGAGACTAGCGGAAGCCAAAAACATTCAGTACTTC. This sequence encodes CASSPRLAEAKNIQYF.

This chain joins TRBV27 and TRBJ1-2; D may be TRBD1 (6 bases). The CDR3 extends over 18 amino acids. Germline V gene sequence: CDR1 MNHEY, CDR2 SMNVEV (reference sequence). V shed 2 bases and J shed 5 bases, with 24 bases lying between them. In nucleotides, the CDR3 is TGTGCCAGCAGTTTAGGGGGGCAGGGGACCCAGGGAAGGTATGGCTACACCTTC. Translation gives CASSLGGQGTQGRYGYTF.

This sequence joins TRBV5-1 and TRBJ2-1, with TRBD2 matching over 10 bases. With 1 base clipped from V and 8 bases from J, the junction kept 15 bases outside the gene matches. This CDR3 is 18 amino acids long. Germline V gives CDR1 SGHRS, CDR2 YFSETQ. The CDR3 sequence: CASSLSNVRLAGVDEQFF. CDR3 sequence (DNA): TGCGCCAGCAGCTTGAGTAATGTTAGGCTAGCGGGGGTGGATGAGCAGTTCTTC.

V gene TRBV11-2 combines with J gene TRBJ1-1; D call uncertain. Germline V lookup: CDR1 SGHAT, CDR2 FQNNGV. The CDR3 consists of 15 residues. V gave up 1 base and J gave up 10 bases, with 19 bases separating them. CDR3 sequence: CASSLGMAAGSAAFF. DNA of the CDR3: TGTGCCAGCAGCTTAGGGATGGCCGCCGGAAGTGCAGCTTTCTTT.

CDR3 residues: CASTPRQTNTGELFF. In nucleotides, the CDR3 is TGTGCCAGCACCCCTCGGCAGACGAACACCGGGGAGCTGTTTTTT. The chain employs TRBV28 and TRBJ2-2; no reliable D call. Germline lookup yields CDR1 MDHEN and CDR2 SYDVKM. The CDR3 has 15 amino acids. Trimming stripped 7 bases from V and 0 bases from J, with 12 bases between.

This clone was seen more than once but under ten times. V gene TRBV5-6 combines with J gene TRBJ2-5, with TRBD1 identical over 7 bases. Germline CDR1 SGHDT, CDR2 YYEEEE. CDR3 length: 14 residues. V was pared by 4 bases and J by 4 bases, with 7 bases of the junction left unmatched. CDR3: CASSGGDRVETQYF. CDR3 sequence (DNA): TGTGCCAGCAGCGGGGGAGACAGGGTAGAGACCCAGTACTTC.

The J gene is TRBJ1-1, the V gene TRBV25-1, with D unclear. This CDR3 region has 11 residues. Germline assignment: CDR1 MGHDK and CDR2 SYGVNS. Trimming cost V 8 bases and J 6 bases, with 10 bases left between them. For the CDR3, the DNA is TGTGCCAGCGCATTCGGGGCTGAAGCTTTCTTT. Translation: CASAFGAEAFF.

CDR3 loop: CASSPFGWSSGNTIYF. The CDR3 bases are TGTGCCAGCAGTCCGTTCGGGTGGAGCTCTGGAAACACCATATATTTT. The chain joins TRBV14 to TRBJ1-3; unclear D gene. The CDR3 runs 16 residues. The germline CDR1 and CDR2 sequences are SGHDN and FVKESK. V was clipped by 6 bases and J by 0 bases, with 15 bases between them. Drawing the rest from reference TRBV14 and TRBJ1-3, the complete variable domain is EAGVTQFPSHSVIEKGQTVTLRCDPISGHDNLYWYRRVMGKEIKFLLHFVKESKQDESGMPNNRFLAERTGGTYSTLKVQPAELEDSGVYFCASSPFGWSSGNTIYFGEGSWLTVV.

V gene TRBV19 combines with J gene TRBJ2-3; D is perhaps TRBD1 (6 bases). Trimming stripped 4 bases from V and 1 base from J, with 12 bases between. The CDR3 is 15 amino acids. Germline-derived CDR1 and CDR2 are LNHDA and SQIVND (reference sequence). CDR3 sequence (DNA): TGTGCCAGTAGTACCTACTCAGGGGGCACAGATACGCAGTATTTT. This gives the protein CASSTYSGGTDTQYF.

This clone was counted between two and nine times. CDR3 loop: CASSLQTEAFF. The CDR3 bases are TGTGCCAGCAGTTTACAAACCGAAGCTTTCTTT. V is TRBV28 and J is TRBJ1-1; no definite D call. V was trimmed by 2 bases and J by 8 bases, leaving 6 bases between them. Germline CDR1 and CDR2: MDHEN and SYDVKM. The CDR3 extends over 11 amino acids.

The rearrangement uses TRBV5-3 and TRBJ2-7, with D tentatively TRBD1 (6 bases). TRBV5-3 carries the ORF label, with uncertain function. The length of the CDR3 is 14 residues. Between the trimmed V and J ends, which lost 5 bases and 2 bases, there was a span of 14 bases. Here the CDR3 DNA reads TGTGCCAGAAGTAAACAGGGACCAACCTACGAGCAGTACTTC. Translated, it gives CARSKQGPTYEQYF.